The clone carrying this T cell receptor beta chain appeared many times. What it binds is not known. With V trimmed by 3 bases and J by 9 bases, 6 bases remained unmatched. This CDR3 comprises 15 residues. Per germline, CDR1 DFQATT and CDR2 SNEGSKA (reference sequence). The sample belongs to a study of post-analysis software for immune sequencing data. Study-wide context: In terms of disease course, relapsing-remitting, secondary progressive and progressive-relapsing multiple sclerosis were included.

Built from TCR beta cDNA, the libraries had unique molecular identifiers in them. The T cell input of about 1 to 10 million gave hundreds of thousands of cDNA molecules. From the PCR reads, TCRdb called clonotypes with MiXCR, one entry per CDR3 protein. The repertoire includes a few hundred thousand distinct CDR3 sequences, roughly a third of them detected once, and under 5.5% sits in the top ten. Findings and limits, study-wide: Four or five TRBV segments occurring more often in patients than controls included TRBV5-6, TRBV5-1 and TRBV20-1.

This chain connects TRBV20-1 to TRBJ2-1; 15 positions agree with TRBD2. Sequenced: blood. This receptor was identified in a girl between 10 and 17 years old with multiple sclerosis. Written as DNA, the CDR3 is TGCAGTGCTAGGGGGACTAGCGGGAGGAGGGGTGAGCAGTTCTTC. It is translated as CSARGTSGRRGEQFF.